This passage covers 25 T cell receptor beta chains from one sample sequenced in a study of shared clonotypes between healthy human individuals. This table comes from immunoSEQ multiplex PCR, and its TCRdb copy is limited to in-frame clones, with some not included. The repertoire consists of a few hundred thousand clones, with about 96% occurring once and the leading ten covering roughly 0.055%. Sequencing was performed on naive CD4+ T cells sorted from blood. Documented subset: CD45RA+ positively selected. The receptors shown here come from a woman younger than 45 in good health.

The chain is built from TRBV7-9 and TRBJ1-5; D is undetermined. The germline CDR1 and CDR2 sequences are SEHNR and FQNEAQ (reference sequence). V lost 5 bases to trimming and J lost 8 bases, with 13 bases between them. This CDR3 has 13 residues. The CDR3: CASSTEGGKPQHF. CDR3 bases: TGTGCCAGCAGCACCGAGGGTGGGAAGCCCCAGCATTTT.

The chain links TRBV10-3 to TRBJ2-5; TRBD2 is a possible D gene (6 bases). The germline V gene encodes CDR1 ENHRY and CDR2 SYGVKD. The V gene lost 10 bases and the J gene lost 4 bases, with 22 bases spanning the gap. The CDR3 runs 15 residues. Here the CDR3 reads CATSGREVLGETQYF. The CDR3 nucleotides are TGTGCCACTTCTGGGCGGGAAGTCTTAGGAGAGACCCAGTACTTC.

The chain employs TRBV6-6 and TRBJ2-7; tentative D call: TRBD2 (5 bases). V dropped 6 bases and J dropped 5 bases, with 8 bases sitting between them. This CDR3 spans 11 amino acids. Germline CDR1 MNHNY, CDR2 SVGAGI (reference sequence). CDR3 protein: CASREGDEQYF. The CDR3 DNA is TGTGCCAGCAGAGAGGGAGACGAGCAGTACTTC.

This sequence joins TRBV28 and TRBJ1-2; the D is unclear. V was pared by 4 bases and J by 4 bases, with 19 bases between. The CDR3 consists of 16 residues. The germline CDR1 and CDR2 sequences are MDHEN and SYDVKM. The CDR3 DNA reads TGTGCCAGCAGTTCCGGGGTTCGGGGAAAGGGCTATGGCTACACCTTC. This gives the protein CASSSGVRGKGYGYTF.

This chain uses TRBV19 with TRBJ2-2; no clear D. Trimming pared 5 bases from V and 6 bases from J, leaving 16 bases between. Germline loops: CDR1 LNHDA, CDR2 SQIVND (reference sequence). The CDR3 is made up of 15 amino acids. CDR3 sequence: CASSDSSGGAGELFF. The CDR3 DNA follows: TGTGCCAGTAGTGATAGTTCGGGTGGGGCCGGGGAGCTGTTTTTT.

V usage is TRBV28 and J usage is TRBJ2-2, with no clear D. V gave up 5 bases and J gave up 1 base, with 5 bases separating them. Germline lookup yields CDR1 MDHEN and CDR2 SYDVKM. CDR3 size: 13 residues. The CDR3 sequence: CASSILNTGELFF. The CDR3 nucleotides read TGTGCCAGCAGTATACTGAACACCGGGGAGCTGTTTTTT.

The rearrangement uses TRBV19 and TRBJ1-2; a weak D match, TRBD1 (5 bases). Trimming pared 5 bases from V and 3 bases from J, leaving 13 bases between. CDR3 length equals 14 residues. The germline V gene encodes CDR1 LNHDA and CDR2 SQIVND (reference sequence). Here the CDR3 reads CASSGWARDYGYTF. CDR3 DNA sequence: TGTGCCAGTAGTGGATGGGCCAGGGACTATGGCTACACCTTC.

This rearrangement joins TRBV28 to TRBJ1-4, with D possibly matching TRBD1 (6 bases). The V gene lost 6 bases and the J gene lost 7 bases, with 24 bases spanning the gap. The V gene's germline CDR1 is MDHEN and CDR2 SYDVKM. The CDR3 runs 17 residues. The chain's CDR3 is CASRGGLGSATSEKLFF. CDR3 nucleotides: TGTGCCAGCAGGGGGGGCCTGGGGAGTGCTACGTCTGAAAAACTGTTTTTT.

The chain couples TRBV18 to TRBJ1-1; D remains unclear. In germline, CDR1 is KGHSH, CDR2 LQKENI. V lost 5 bases to trimming and J lost 1 base, with 11 bases between them. The CDR3 totals 14 residues. CDR3 protein: CASSLSMGNTEAFF. The CDR3 nucleotides read TGTGCCAGCTCATTAAGTATGGGGAACACTGAAGCTTTCTTT.

The rearrangement joins TRBV28 to TRBJ2-1, with 8 bases identical to TRBD2. The CDR3 extends over 17 amino acids. V lost 5 bases to trimming and J lost 6 bases; unmatched junction nucleotides: 15. Germline V gene data show CDR1 as MDHEN and CDR2 as SYDVKM. CDR3 amino acids: CASSPRGSGRLSNEQFF. The CDR3 nucleotides are TGTGCCAGCAGTCCCCGTGGGAGCGGGAGACTATCCAATGAGCAGTTCTTC.

The chain is built from TRBV7-9 and TRBJ2-7; TRBD2 is a possible D gene (6 bases). The germline CDR1 and CDR2 sequences are SEHNR and FQNEAQ (reference sequence). V lost 2 bases and J 0 bases, leaving 11 bases between the germline ends. The CDR3 has 15 amino acids. CDR3 nucleotides: TGTGCCAGCAGCTTAATGGACGGGAGCTCCTACGAGCAGTACTTC. Encoded protein: CASSLMDGSSYEQYF.

Turning to this clone: Other nucleotide sequences from this sample produce the same CDR3. The V and J genes are TRBV5-1 and TRBJ2-7; 8 positions match TRBD1. Germline CDR1 is SGHRS and CDR2 is YFSETQ. The CDR3 runs 13 residues. Trimming removed 2 bases from V and 4 bases from J; junction bases left unmatched: 2. CDR3 nucleotides: TGCGCCAGCAGCTTCCAGGGGGCATACGAGCAGTACTTC. Its protein product is CASSFQGAYEQYF.

J is TRBJ2-5 and V is TRBV5-4, with D perhaps being TRBD1 or TRBD2 (6 bases each). Trimming took 4 bases from V and 10 from J, leaving 29 bases between them. Germline V gene sequence: CDR1 SGHNT, CDR2 YYREEE (reference sequence). CDR3 size: 17 residues. For the CDR3, the DNA is TGTGCCAGCAGCCCTAGGGGGGACTCAAGGCCTCCTTTGGGCCAGTACTTC. It codes for CASSPRGDSRPPLGQYF. Drawing the rest from reference TRBV5-4 and TRBJ2-5, the complete variable domain is ETGVTQSPTHLIKTRGQQVTLRCSSQSGHNTVSWYQQALGQGPQFIFQYYREEENGRGNFPPRFSGLQFPNYSSELNVNALELDDSALYLCASSPRGDSRPPLGQYFGPGTRLLVL.

This rearrangement joins TRBV28 to TRBJ2-5; D uncertain. The end of the DNA is better explained by TRBJ2-7, so the J call may be wrong. The germline CDR1 and CDR2 sequences are MDHEN and SYDVKM. There are 12 residues in the CDR3. As DNA, the CDR3 is TGTGCCAGCAGGCCGACCACCTACGAGCAGTACTTC. Translating gives CASRPTTYEQYF.

The J gene is TRBJ2-3, the V gene TRBV19, with 7 bases identical to TRBD2. The CDR3 sequence is 14 residues long. V lost 5 bases to trimming and J lost 1 base; unmatched junction nucleotides: 3. Germline V gene data show CDR1 as LNHDA and CDR2 as SQIVND (reference sequence). The DNA for the CDR3 is TGTGCCAGTAGTTCCCTAGCGGGCACAGATACGCAGTATTTT. Its protein is CASSSLAGTDTQYF.

The J gene is TRBJ1-2, the V gene TRBV11-2; 8 nucleotides align to TRBD1. The CDR3 covers 13 residues. V lost 1 base and J lost 7; bases outside the gene matches: 2. Germline CDR1 SGHAT, CDR2 FQNNGV. The CDR3 loop reads CASSLGRGRGYTF. In DNA, the CDR3 is TGTGCCAGCAGCTTAGGCAGGGGGCGTGGCTACACCTTC. The full variable domain, rest sourced from reference TRBV11-2 and TRBJ1-2, is EAGVAQSPRYKIIEKRQSVAFWCNPISGHATLYWYQQILGQGPKLLIQFQNNGVVDDSQLPKDRFSAERLKGVDSTLKIQPAKLEDSAVYLCASSLGRGRGYTFGSGTRLTVV.

The chain joins TRBV2 to TRBJ2-3, with 13 bases identical to TRBD2. The V segment lost 3 bases and the J segment 5 bases; nucleotides outside the gene matches: 8. The CDR3 consists of 17 residues. CDR1 SNHLY and CDR2 FYNNEI come from the germline V gene. This chain's CDR3 is CASSDPTSGRAVDTQYF. The CDR3, as DNA: TGTGCCAGCAGTGACCCAACTAGCGGGAGGGCCGTAGATACGCAGTATTTT.

This sequence joins TRBV2 and TRBJ2-5; D possibly corresponds to TRBD2 (6 bases). In germline, CDR1 is SNHLY, CDR2 FYNNEI. The CDR3 runs 15 residues. The V gene lost 3 bases and the J gene lost 5 bases, with 16 bases spanning the gap. The CDR3 sequence: CASSDLIGAGETQYF. CDR3 nucleotide sequence: TGTGCCAGCAGTGATTTGATAGGGGCGGGGGAGACCCAGTACTTC.

The chain combines TRBV2 with TRBJ2-2; 8 nucleotides align to TRBD2. CDR3 length: 14 amino acids. Unmatched junction bases numbered 4, after V lost 9 bases and J lost 1 base. The V gene's germline CDR1 is SNHLY and CDR2 FYNNEI. CDR3 protein: CASGLAENTGELFF. Written as DNA, the CDR3 is TGTGCCAGTGGACTAGCAGAGAACACCGGGGAGCTGTTTTTT. The whole variable domain, remainder taken from reference TRBV2 and TRBJ2-2, is EPEVTQTPSHQVTQMGQEVILRCVPISNHLYFYWYRQILGQKVEFLVSFYNNEISEKSEIFDDQFSVERPDGSNFTLKIRSTKLEDSAMYFCASGLAENTGELFFGEGSRLTVL.

The V and J genes are TRBV13 and TRBJ1-2; D remains ambiguous. The CDR3 is 11 residues long. V lost 7 bases and J lost 4, with 7 bases in between. Germline assignment: CDR1 PRHDT and CDR2 FYEKMQ (reference sequence). In nucleotides, the CDR3 is TGTGCCAGCACCTGGACCTATGGCTACACCTTC. Residues: CASTWTYGYTF.

The chain has TRBV11-2 and TRBJ2-2; 8 bases are a match to TRBD2. The J segment lost 0 bases and the V segment lost 3 bases, leaving 9 bases of the junction unmatched. CDR1 is SGHAT, CDR2 FQNNGV, per germline. This CDR3 comprises 18 residues. The CDR3 DNA is TGTGCCAGCAGCTTTCGGCACAAAGCGGGAGCGAACACCGGGGAGCTGTTTTTT. Encoded protein: CASSFRHKAGANTGELFF.

The chain couples TRBV27 to TRBJ2-7; no clear D. The CDR3 has 14 amino acids. Germline CDR1 MNHEY, CDR2 SMNVEV (reference sequence). The germline V and J ends were trimmed by 9 bases and 4 bases, with 19 bases remaining between them. DNA for the CDR3: TGTGCCAGTCCCTCTGGGTCGACTGAATACGAGCAGTACTTC. Translated, it gives CASPSGSTEYEQYF.

The chain uses TRBV27 and TRBJ1-5; D unresolved. Germline loops: CDR1 MNHEY, CDR2 SMNVEV (reference sequence). The CDR3 covers 15 residues. With 2 bases removed from V and 2 bases from J, the gap between germline ends came to 10 bases. CDR3 DNA: TGTGCCAGCAGTTTAGTAGGGTTTGGCAATCAGCCCCAGCATTTT. It encodes CASSLVGFGNQPQHF.

This rearrangement joins TRBV2 to TRBJ2-7, with 7 bases matching TRBD1. V trimming: 5 bases; J trimming: 0 bases; junction bases outside the gene matches: 7. This CDR3 contains 15 residues. The germline V gene has CDR1 SNHLY and CDR2 FYNNEI. CDR3: CASSIGTASSYEQYF. The CDR3 nucleotides are TGTGCCAGCAGTATAGGGACAGCGAGCTCCTACGAGCAGTACTTC.

The V and J genes are TRBV5-1 and TRBJ2-1, with 10 bases matching TRBD2. Unmatched junction bases numbered 12, after V lost 2 bases and J lost 4 bases. CDR3 length: 18 amino acids. CDR1 SGHRS and CDR2 YFSETQ come from the germline V gene. The CDR3 here is CASSFRVAGGSGYNEQFF. CDR3 DNA: TGCGCCAGCAGCTTCAGAGTAGCGGGAGGTAGCGGATACAATGAGCAGTTCTTC.